Sequencing of this TCR beta chain was carried out in a study of technical replicates of blood from a handful of donors. Using immunoSEQ multiplex PCR, the repertoire was profiled, and TCRdb retains in-frame clones only, with some absent. The profile shows tens of thousands of clones, roughly 98% of them singletons. Trimming at V came to 2 bases and at J to 5 bases, leaving 5 bases not matched to a gene. Germline V CDR1 and CDR2: SGHDN, FVKESK. CDR3 size: 16 residues. This clone has a single count. The sample was T cells isolated from PBMCs. The sequence was collected from a human donor in good health. The chain combines TRBV14 with TRBJ2-3; TRBD2 aligns across 12 bases. The CDR3 protein is CASSQRTSGVRDTQYF. Written as DNA, the CDR3 is TGTGCCAGCAGCCAAAGGACTAGCGGGGTGCGAGATACGCAGTATTTT. Looking up the rest from reference TRBV14 and TRBJ2-3 gives the full variable domain: EAGVTQFPSHSVIEKGQTVTLRCDPISGHDNLYWYRRVMGKEIKFLLHFVKESKQDESGMPNNRFLAERTGGTYSTLKVQPAELEDSGVYFCASSQRTSGVRDTQYFGPGTRLTVL.